A selection of T cell receptor beta chains follows, all from one sample in a study of CD8 T cells in ankylosing spondylitis. MiXCR, run by TCRdb on the 5' RACE reads, gives a single entry per CDR3 protein. The table shows 130,000 or so distinct CDR3 sequences, with roughly 10% occurring only once. The source material was blood, either unsorted or a sorted T cell fraction (not recorded which). The origin of the receptors is a female donor with ankylosing spondylitis or in good health (not recorded which). Each CDR3 is given with its conserved first and last residue. A D gene is named only where the DNA matches it firmly. Clone size is stated in some rows and not others, as once, few, many or a class when expanded.

CDR3 DNA	CDR3 protein	clone size	D gene	CDR3 length	V gene	J gene
TGTGCCAGCAGCTGGCACAATGAGCAGTTCTTC	CASSWHNEQFF	many	.	11	TRBV5-6	TRBJ2-1
TGTGCCTGGGCGCCGGACAGTAACTACAATGAGCAGTTCTTC	CAWAPDSNYNEQFF	few	.	14	TRBV30	TRBJ2-1
TGTGCCAGCAGCTTAGTCTCCCTGGGACTCCTATACACCGGGGAGCTGTTTTTT	CASSLVSLGLLYTGELFF	many	.	18	TRBV11-1	TRBJ2-2
TGCAGCGTTGAGGACACCTTAGGAGTGGATGAGCAGTTCTTC	CSVEDTLGVDEQFF	.	.	14	TRBV29-1	TRBJ2-1
TGTGCCAGCAGCTTAGGCGAGCAGTACTTC	CASSLGEQYF	many	.	10	TRBV11-2	TRBJ2-7
TGCAGTGTATCCCGGGACCTCGCCACAGATACGCAGTATTTT	CSVSRDLATDTQYF	many	.	14	TRBV20-1	TRBJ2-3
TGTGCCAGCAGCTTTTTAAGGGGGTCCCAAGAGACCCAGTACTTC	CASSFLRGSQETQYF	.	.	15	TRBV11-2	TRBJ2-5
TGTGCCAGCAGCGGGAACCGGGACCCCAAAAACATTCAGTACTTC	CASSGNRDPKNIQYF	many	.	15	TRBV5-6	TRBJ2-4
TGTGCCAGCAGTAACGGACAGACCTATGGCTACACCTTC	CASSNGQTYGYTF	many	.	13	TRBV27	TRBJ1-2
TGTGCCAGCAGGCGACGGGACAGTATCCCTACGCAGTATTTT	CASRRRDSIPTQYF	many	TRBD1	14	TRBV5-6	TRBJ2-3
TGTGCCATCAGTGAGGGGGGAAGGCTAGCTTTCTTT	CAISEGGRLAFF	many	.	12	TRBV10-3	TRBJ1-1
TGTGCCATCAGTGAGTCGCCCCCCGGGTATGGCTACACCTTC	CAISESPPGYGYTF	many	.	14	TRBV10-3	TRBJ1-2
TGTGCCACCGGTACCCCGAACACTGAAGCTTTCTTT	CATGTPNTEAFF	.	.	12	TRBV24-1	TRBJ1-1
TGCGCCAGCAGCCATCCGGGGGGCACAGATACGCAGTATTTT	CASSHPGGTDTQYF	.	.	14	TRBV4-1	TRBJ2-3
TGTGCCAGCAGCGTAGGTGGGAACACCGGGGAGCTGTTTTTT	CASSVGGNTGELFF	many	.	14	TRBV9	TRBJ2-2
TGTGCCAGCAGTTTAGTGGGGGGGTCGGCTGAAGCTTTCTTT	CASSLVGGSAEAFF	many	.	14	TRBV12-3/TRBV12-4	TRBJ1-1
TGTGCCAGCCTCCCGACCCTCCAAGAGACCCAGTACTTC	CASLPTLQETQYF	.	.	13	TRBV12-3/TRBV12-4	TRBJ2-5
TGCAGCGTTAGGACAGGGAGCGCCGGGGAGCTGTTTTTT	CSVRTGSAGELFF	many	TRBD1	13	TRBV29-1	TRBJ2-2
TGTGCCACCAGTGAACAGACAGGGGGCGGTGGCTACACCTTC	CATSEQTGGGGYTF	few	TRBD1	14	TRBV24-1	TRBJ1-2
TGCGCCAGCAGCTACGTGACTAGCGGGAGGGAGACCCAGTACTTC	CASSYVTSGRETQYF	many	TRBD2	15	TRBV5-1	TRBJ2-5
TGTGCCAGCTCTTCCGGGACAGCCTCCTACGAGCAGTACTTC	CASSSGTASYEQYF	.	TRBD1	14	TRBV18	TRBJ2-7
TGTGCCAGCAGCTCGACACCATGGGGGTACGATTCACCCCTCCACTTT	CASSSTPWGYDSPLHF	few	.	16	TRBV5-5	TRBJ1-6
TGCGCCAGCAGCCGGATAGCGGGGGGGGATACGCAGTATTTT	CASSRIAGGDTQYF	.	TRBD2	14	TRBV4-1	TRBJ2-3
TGTGCCACCTTAGCGGGAAAAGAGACCCAGTACTTC	CATLAGKETQYF	many	TRBD2	12	TRBV28	TRBJ2-5
TGCAGTGCTAGAGATACTGAGGCTAACTATGGCTACACCTTC	CSARDTEANYGYTF	many	.	14	TRBV20-1	TRBJ1-2
TGTGCCAGCAGCCAAGGAGGTGGCACAGGGACGGAGCAGTACTTC	CASSQGGGTGTEQYF	many	.	15	TRBV3-1	TRBJ2-7
TGTGCCAGAAGCTCCTTAGGATCGGCCGCTGAAGCTTTCTTT	CARSSLGSAAEAFF	.	.	14	TRBV5-3	TRBJ1-1
TGTGCCACCAGCCTCCTGCGCCATACGCAGTATTTT	CATSLLRHTQYF	few	.	12	TRBV15	TRBJ2-3
TGCAGCGTTGAATTAGGCAGGGCGCGGGGCTACACCTTC	CSVELGRARGYTF	many	.	13	TRBV29-1	TRBJ1-2
TGTGCCAGCAGCTTGGCCTCGAGTAGCGGGGGAAACACCGGGGAGCTGTTTTTT	CASSLASSSGGNTGELFF	many	TRBD2	18	TRBV5-5	TRBJ2-2
TGTGCCAGCAGCGTGACACCAAATAATTCACCCCTCCACTTT	CASSVTPNNSPLHF	many	.	14	TRBV9	TRBJ1-6
TGTGCCAGCAGCTTAACGGGGGGCACAGATACGCAGTATTTT	CASSLTGGTDTQYF	many	.	14	TRBV7-3	TRBJ2-3
TGTGCCAGCAGTCCAGAAGCGGAACGATTTAATTTT	CASSPEAERFNF	many	.	12	TRBV12-3/TRBV12-4	TRBJ2-3
TGTGCCAGCAGCTCATGGGGGGTTGCAGATACGCAGTATTTT	CASSSWGVADTQYF	.	.	14	TRBV5-5	TRBJ2-3
TGTGCCAGCAGACCCCGACGAGGGGCGGGCACCGGGGAGCTGTTTTTT	CASRPRRGAGTGELFF	.	.	16	TRBV12-3/TRBV12-4	TRBJ2-2
TGCAGTGCTAGTGAGGGACTAGCGGGATACGAGCAGTACTTC	CSASEGLAGYEQYF	many	TRBD2	14	TRBV20-1	TRBJ2-7
TGTGCCTGGAGTGTATCCAGAGAAGCTTTCTTT	CAWSVSREAFF	many	.	11	TRBV30	TRBJ1-1
TGCGCCAGCAGCCTAGGAGCAGGGGAGCTGTTTTTT	CASSLGAGELFF	many	.	12	TRBV5-1	TRBJ2-2
TGTGCCAGCAGTTCCCAGGGGGGGAGCTATGGCTACACCTTC	CASSSQGGSYGYTF	many	TRBD1	14	TRBV28	TRBJ1-2
TGTGCCAGCAGCCCTCTCAGGGGGGCAGAGACCCAGTACTTC	CASSPLRGAETQYF	few	.	14	TRBV12-3/TRBV12-4	TRBJ2-5
TGCGCCAGCAGCTTGGTCGACAGGGGCGTGAACGAGCAGTACTTC	CASSLVDRGVNEQYF	many	TRBD1	15	TRBV5-1	TRBJ2-7
TGTGCCATCAGTCCGGGGGGGGGATCCGGCTACACCTTC	CAISPGGGSGYTF	many	.	13	TRBV10-3	TRBJ1-2
TGCGCCAGCAGCGTGACCGGCTATGGCTACACCTTC	CASSVTGYGYTF	many	.	12	TRBV5-1	TRBJ1-2
TGTGCCAGCATGGGGGCGACTGAAGCTTTCTTT	CASMGATEAFF	many	.	11	TRBV6-2/TRBV6-3	TRBJ1-1
TGTGCCAGCTCGAAGGGGACTAGCGGGAGCACCTACAATGAGCAGTTCTTC	CASSKGTSGSTYNEQFF	many	TRBD2	17	TRBV18	TRBJ2-1
TGTGCCAGCAGCTTTGTGAGGGCCATTTCAGATGAGCAGTTCTTC	CASSFVRAISDEQFF	many	.	15	TRBV5-6	TRBJ2-1
TGCGCCAGCAGTTCCGGACAGGGGAACACTGAAGCTTTCTTT	CASSSGQGNTEAFF	few	TRBD1	14	TRBV10-2	TRBJ1-1
TGTGCCACTGGGGAGGGAAGCACAGATACGCAGTATTTT	CATGEGSTDTQYF	many	TRBD2	13	TRBV24-1	TRBJ2-3
TGTGCCAGCAGCTACCAGCTCTACGAGCAGTACTTC	CASSYQLYEQYF	.	.	12	TRBV7-2	TRBJ2-7
TGCAGCGTACCTCGCGGGACTGGGAACACTGAAGCTTTCTTT	CSVPRGTGNTEAFF	.	.	14	TRBV29-1	TRBJ1-1
TGCGCCAGCAGCTTGGAGGGACTAGCGGGGAACTACGAGCAGTACTTC	CASSLEGLAGNYEQYF	few	TRBD2	16	TRBV5-1	TRBJ2-7
TGTGCCAGCAGCGTAGCTCACCCAGGGGCAGATACGCAGTATTTT	CASSVAHPGADTQYF	many	.	15	TRBV9	TRBJ2-3
TGCGCCAGCAGCTTGGGAGGGTCGGGCACTGAAGCTTTCTTT	CASSLGGSGTEAFF	many	.	14	TRBV5-1	TRBJ1-1